The 23 T cell receptor beta chains below come from one sample, sequenced in a study of regulatory T cells in long-lasting Graves disease. As to time point: newly diagnosed GD, antithyroid drugs for less than 3 months. RNA isolated from PBMCs was used to make the TCR library. To make TCR beta libraries, researchers used iRepertoire HTBI primers and Arm-PCR of CDR3 regions. TCRdb re-analysed the multiplex PCR reads in MiXCR, keeping a single row per CDR3 protein. The profile shows about 620,000 distinct CDR3 sequences, 16% of them singletons. In addition, the sample was reused for a study of T cells in Graves' hyperthyroidism and ophthalmopathy.

The sequencing used peripheral blood mononuclear cells (PBMCs), collected at new diagnosis, from a patient treated with antithyroid drugs. These receptors were obtained from a woman in her twenties or thirties with Graves disease.

This clonotype was seen just once. The chain joins TRBV3-1 to TRBJ1-1; D ambiguous. Germline CDR1 is LGHDT and CDR2 is YNNKEL (reference sequence). This CDR3 contains 16 residues. Trimming shortened V by 2 bases and J by 0 bases, and 13 bases separated the two germline ends. The CDR3 DNA sequence: TGTGCCAGCAGCCAATCCCGACCCCTCATGAACACTGAAGCTTTCTTT. This codes for CASSQSRPLMNTEAFF.

This chain joins TRBV20-1 and TRBJ2-5; D possibly matches TRBD1 or TRBD2 (5 bases each). The CDR3 is 13 residues long. V was shortened by 0 bases and J by 14 bases, with 19 bases between the two germline ends. Looked up from germline, CDR1 is DFQATT and CDR2 is SNEGSKA (reference sequence). CDR3 region: CSARDGSPGPPYF. The CDR3 DNA reads as TGCAGTGCTAGAGACGGGTCGCCGGGACCTCCTTACTTC.

J is TRBJ2-3 and V is TRBV27; D unresolved. V was clipped by 8 bases and J by 0 bases, with 18 bases between them. Germline V gives CDR1 MNHEY, CDR2 SMNVEV (reference sequence). This CDR3 is built from 16 residues. This chain's CDR3 is CASSLTPWSSTDTQYF. Here the CDR3 DNA reads TGTGCCAGCTCCCTCACCCCCTGGAGCAGCACAGATACGCAGTATTTT.

This clonotype was counted many times. CDR3 amino acids: CASSLRGQGANSYGYTF. CDR3 nucleotides: TGTGCCAGCAGTTTACGCGGACAGGGGGCTAATTCCTATGGCTACACCTTC. The chain couples TRBV28 to TRBJ1-2; 11 bases align to TRBD1. The ends lost 2 bases at V and 4 bases at J; junction bases unmatched: 9. Germline V gene sequence: CDR1 MDHEN, CDR2 SYDVKM. This CDR3 region has 17 residues.

This clonotype was counted ten times or more. This chain uses TRBV2 with TRBJ2-2; 7 bases agree with TRBD2. The germline V gene encodes CDR1 SNHLY and CDR2 FYNNEI. The CDR3 has 15 amino acids. V dropped 4 bases and J dropped 5; count of bases not matched to a gene: 7. CDR3 bases: TGTGCCAGCAGTGCGATGTCTAGCGGAACCGGGGAGCTGTTTTTT. This sequence encodes CASSAMSSGTGELFF.

This clonotype was counted ten times or more. The CDR3 spells CASSGLSSTDTQYF. CDR3 coding DNA: TGCGCCAGCAGTGGACTATCTAGCACAGATACGCAGTATTTT. This chain connects TRBV10-1 to TRBJ2-3; a weak D match, TRBD2 (5 bases). The CDR3 is 14 residues long. Trimming pared 4 bases from V and 0 bases from J, leaving 8 bases between. Germline V lookup: CDR1 WNHNN, CDR2 SYGVQD (reference sequence).

This clonotype was seen at least ten times. The CDR3 does not close with the conserved phenylalanine or tryptophan, likely indicating a read error. Because the CDR3's place on the DNA is in doubt, the DNA is left out and the CDR3 is given as listed by TCRdb. The gene calls are TRBV3-1 and TRBJ1-2. Germline V gene sequence: CDR1 LGHDT, CDR2 YNNKEL (reference sequence). From its first to its last residue, the CDR3 has 8 amino acids. CDR3 protein: CASSQDRP.

On this clonotype itself: A much larger clone lies a single base off, so this may be a read error. A read error is likely, as this CDR3 ends without the conserved phenylalanine or tryptophan. The chain joins TRBV20-1 to TRBJ1-1; D is unresolved. Germline V CDR1 and CDR2: DFQATT, SNEGSKA (reference sequence). The CDR3 has 13 residues. V gave up 0 bases and J gave up 0 bases, with 5 bases separating them. The CDR3 DNA reads TGCAGTGCTAGAGATAACGTGAACACTGAAGCTTTCCTT. Encoded protein: CSARDNVNTEAFL.

CDR3 nucleotide sequence: TGCGCCAGCTCAGTCGGTACAGGCGCCTATGGCTACACCTTC. Its protein is CASSVGTGAYGYTF. The genes are TRBV5-1 and TRBJ1-2, with D perhaps matching TRBD1 (5 bases). Germline CDR1 SGHRS, CDR2 YFSETQ. There are 14 residues in the CDR3. V was pared by 7 bases and J by 4 bases, with 17 bases between. Combining the CDR3 with reference TRBV5-1 and TRBJ1-2 gives the whole variable domain KAGVTQTPRYLIKTRGQQVTLSCSPISGHRSVSWYQQTPGQGLQFLFEYFSETQRNKGNFPGRFSGRQFSNSRSEMNVSTLELGDSALYLCASSVGTGAYGYTFGSGTRLTVV.

The V gene is TRBV7-3, the J gene TRBJ2-5; tentatively, D is TRBD1 (6 bases). The germline CDR1 and CDR2 sequences are SGHTA and FQGTGA. Trimming shortened V by 0 bases and J by 3 bases, and 14 bases separated the two germline ends. This CDR3 has 16 amino acids. The CDR3 nucleotides are TGTGCCAGCAGCTTAACGCCAGGGGTGGGAAAAGAGACCCAGTACTTC. It translates to CASSLTPGVGKETQYF.

This clonotype was counted many times. The rearrangement links TRBV25-1 to TRBJ1-6, with D possibly TRBD1 on 6 matching bases. There are 15 residues in the CDR3. Germline assignment: CDR1 MGHDK and CDR2 SYGVNS. The V gene lost 6 bases and the J gene lost 7 bases, with 16 bases spanning the gap. The CDR3 here is CASSRGPVTNSPLHF. The CDR3 DNA follows: TGTGCCAGCAGCCGGGGGCCGGTTACAAATTCACCCCTCCACTTT.

Note on this clonotype: One junction end disagrees with the germline gene, perhaps due to a read error. In nucleotides, the CDR3 is TGTGCCAGCAGAAGTGGGACAGGGGGGCAAGAGACCCAGTACTTC. Its translation is CASRSGTGGQETQYF. V gene TRBV5-1 combines with J gene TRBJ2-5; 11 nucleotides agree with TRBD1. Germline CDR1 reads SGHRS; CDR2 reads YFSETQ. The CDR3 covers 15 residues.

The chain combines TRBV27 with TRBJ2-3; 10 bases line up with TRBD2. The tail of the sequence fits TRBJ2-1 better, so the J call may be wrong. The CDR3 is made up of 15 amino acids. Germline V CDR1 and CDR2: MNHEY, SMNVEV (reference sequence). CDR3 region: CASTKLAGRQVEQFF. The CDR3 nucleotides read TGTGCCAGCACCAAACTAGCGGGAAGGCAGGTTGAGCAGTTCTTC.

This clonotype was detected ten times or more. The V gene is TRBV7-3, the J gene TRBJ2-1; D not resolved. CDR3 length: 13 residues. V was shortened by 2 bases and J by 8 bases, with 10 bases between the two germline ends. Germline values: CDR1 SGHTA, CDR2 FQGTGA. Written as DNA, the CDR3 is TGTGCCAGCAGCTTATTAGCTGCGGATGAGCAGTTCTTC. This codes for CASSLLAADEQFF.

A remark on this clonotype: The junction shows a germline mismatch at one end, possibly a read error. The gene calls are TRBV28 and TRBJ2-6; the match to TRBD1 covers 10 bases. The germline CDR1 and CDR2 sequences are MDHEN and SYDVKM. CDR3 length: 18 amino acids. The DNA of the CDR3 is TGTGCCAGCAGTTTATGGGGACAGGGGACGTCTGGGACCAACGTCCTGACTTTC. It yields the protein CASSLWGQGTSGTNVLTF.

This clonotype was observed many times. The chain recombines TRBV2 with TRBJ1-2, with D unclear. The CDR3 is 11 residues long. Germline loops: CDR1 SNHLY, CDR2 FYNNEI. The germline V and J ends were trimmed by 4 bases and 8 bases, with 8 bases remaining between them. The CDR3 DNA reads as TGTGCCAGCAGTGCCAGTTTCGGCTACACCTTC. Amino acids: CASSASFGYTF. The full variable domain, in which reference TRBV2 and TRBJ1-2 provide the parts outside the CDR3, is EPEVTQTPSHQVTQMGQEVILRCVPISNHLYFYWYRQILGQKVEFLVSFYNNEISEKSEIFDDQFSVERPDGSNFTLKIRSTKLEDSAMYFCASSASFGYTFGSGTRLTVV.

The chain employs TRBV20-1 and TRBJ2-3, with 8 bases that match TRBD2. The CDR3 covers 13 residues. V was clipped by 2 bases and J by 8 bases; unmatched bases: 6. CDR1 and CDR2 (germline): DFQATT, SNEGSKA (reference sequence). CDR3 coding DNA: TGCAGTGCTAGACAAGCGGGAGTTGGTACGCAGTATTTT. This translates into CSARQAGVGTQYF.

Details on this clonotype: This sequence may be a read error, since a much larger clone differs from it by one base. J is TRBJ1-2 and V is TRBV25-1, with D possibly TRBD1 on 6 matching bases. This CDR3 has 16 amino acids. From germline, CDR1 is MGHDK and CDR2 SYGVNS. V dropped 1 base and J dropped 4 bases, with 16 bases sitting between them. CDR3 DNA: TGTGCCAGCAGTGAATCCTCCGGGACAATTCCCTATGGCTACACCTTC. The encoded protein is CASSESSGTIPYGYTF.

This chain links TRBV3-1 with TRBJ2-1, with 7 bases fitting TRBD2. The CDR3 runs 14 residues. CDR1 LGHDT and CDR2 YNNKEL come from the germline V gene (reference sequence). With 1 base clipped from V and 14 bases from J, the junction kept 11 bases outside the gene matches. CDR3 amino acids: CASSQAGLGGFEFF. The CDR3, as DNA: TGTGCCAGCAGCCAAGCGGGGCTCGGGGGGTTTGAGTTCTTC.

To note about this clonotype: Compared with germline, one end of the junction differs, possibly owing to a read error. The V call is TRBV7-2, the J call TRBJ2-3; 7 positions match TRBD2. Germline V lookup: CDR1 SGHTA, CDR2 FQGNSA. The CDR3 totals 15 residues. The CDR3 here is CANSVGGGRPDTQYF. The CDR3 DNA sequence: TGTGCCAACAGCGTCGGGGGAGGGAGGCCAGATACGCAGTATTTT.

This clonotype was seen at least ten times. The chain recombines TRBV7-2 with TRBJ1-1; D is uncertain. Germline loops: CDR1 SGHTA, CDR2 FQGNSA. The CDR3 runs 12 residues. Trimming left V 2 bases short and J 5 bases short, with 6 bases between. CDR3 residues: CASSLILTEAFF. For the CDR3, the DNA is TGTGCCAGCAGCTTAATCCTGACTGAAGCTTTCTTT.

The J gene is TRBJ2-1, the V gene TRBV12-3 or TRBV12-4; possibly TRBD2 for D (6 bases). This CDR3 is 14 amino acids long. V lost 4 bases to trimming and J lost 4 bases, with 11 bases between them. The CDR3, as DNA: TGTGCCAGCAGTTCCAGCGGGTTATACAATGAGCAGTTCTTC. Encoded protein: CASSSSGLYNEQFF.

Notes on this clonotype: Because it lacks the conserved phenylalanine or tryptophan at the end, this CDR3 is likely a read error. The gene calls are TRBV20-1 and TRBJ1-1; possible D gene TRBD1, 5 bases. The CDR3 covers 15 residues. V gave up 2 bases and J gave up 0 bases, with 13 bases separating them. CDR1 and CDR2 from the germline V gene are DFQATT and SNEGSKA (reference sequence). In DNA, the CDR3 is TGCAGTGCTAGAAGAGTCCGACAGTTGAACACTGAAGCTTTCCTT. Residues: CSARRVRQLNTEAFL.